This T cell receptor beta chain was documented in a study of blood T cell repertoires in COVID-19 (dated by TCRdb to 2020 to 2021). In the study overall: Samples from collaborators originated in the United States, Italy and Spain and spanned both the acute and convalescent phases of COVID-19. Where available, HLA class I and class II types were obtained from metadata supplied by the sample provider rather than from assay-based typing. Nearly every sample came with metadata listing a de-identified subject ID, COVID-19 status, age in years and sex. Deeply sampled blood TCRbeta repertoires from subjects exposed to, actively infected with, or recovered from COVID-19 were included in the dataset. The prospective study material was composed of cDNA or gDNA derived from T cells, B-cell-depleted T cells, or PBMCs. Samples came from the ongoing ImmuneRACE study (first 160 participants) plus 1,254 subjects from 6 global collaborators. A freely available public database, intended as a resource for researchers studying the immune response to SARS-CoV-2, is where the repertoires were released. Results and caveats for the whole study, not just this receptor: The amount of clinical and demographic metadata varied by source and participant and was provided uncurated.

Notes on this clone: This clone's antigen is unknown. Base qualities were left out, and no much larger clone turns up one base away.

TCRbeta CDR3 regions were amplified from genomic DNA by means of the immunoSEQ Assay, a bias-controlled multiplex PCR. As for how the authors treated the data: Nucleated cell counts per sample were estimated from amplification of reference gene primers within the assay. To quantify the absolute abundance of each unique TCRbeta CDR3 rearrangement, sequence reads were collapsed and filtered. For each sample, productive Simpson clonality was calculated as the square root of Simpson's diversity index over productive rearrangements. The table comes from immuneACCESS by way of TCRdb, which keeps in-frame sequences with V and J called. Part of the clones is missing from these tables; in studies checked, under half for an unresolved V gene and the rest for unknown reasons. V and J calls and clone size are those listed in that table; D and trimming were worked out from the DNA. This sample comprises roughly 290,000 clones, 80% to 90% of them detected only once. Around 4.5% of the sample is in the top ten clones.

The germline V gene (reference sequence) specifies LNHDA as CDR1 and SQIVND as CDR2. There are 13 amino acids in the CDR3, from cysteine to phenylalanine inclusive. CDR3 DNA is the only sequence kept; it has 39 bases, read in frame from the first base. The germline ends are 7 bases apart after V is trimmed by 3 bases and J by 4 bases. In the prospective study, participants were roughly 18 to 95 years old, resided in approximately 22 geographic areas of the United States, and were enrolled through a virtual design. In the prospective study, cohorts were assigned on the basis of participant-reported clinical history obtained from a screening survey and a study questionnaire. Recovered participants in ImmuneRACE Cohort 3 were defined by two consecutive negative NP/OP PCR tests, clearance by a healthcare professional, or resolution of symptoms. Mobile phlebotomists in the prospective study collected whole blood, serum and a nasopharyngeal or oropharyngeal swab from every participant. Additional blood draws and questionnaires over an approximately two-month period could optionally be provided by prospective study participants. Before DNA extraction, prospective study blood samples were shipped either frozen or at room temperature.

The rearranged chain carries TRBV19 and TRBJ1-5, with no confidently assigned D gene. The specimen was PBMCs or T cells enriched from blood (not recorded which). The sequence was collected from a woman in her 30s who had recovered from COVID-19. CDR3 loop: CASSIPRNQPQHF. The nucleotide sequence reads TGTGCCAGTAGTATTCCTCGGAATCAGCCCCAGCATTTT.